This T cell receptor beta chain originates from a study of beta chain features in type 1 diabetes. Study-wide context: The examined sorted cells totaled over 85,000,000 across samples.

Isolated RNA was reverse transcribed in full, so expressed TCRB transcripts were sequenced. Profiled with immunoSEQ multiplex PCR; TCRdb holds only in-frame clones, not every one. The sample gives under 950,000 clones, roughly 15% of which show up once; 0.02% to 0.025% is in the top ten. In germline, CDR1 is LGHNA, CDR2 YSLEER. Trimming left V 0 bases short and J 0 bases short, with 12 bases between. CDR3 length: 17 amino acids. The sample was naive CD4+ T cells from blood. The J gene is TRBJ2-1, the V gene TRBV4-3; TRBD1 might be the D (6 bases). The source of this sequence is a young woman in good health. The CDR3, as DNA: TGCGCCAGCAGCCAAGAGACAGGAGGCCGCTCCTACAATGAGCAGTTCTTC. Encoded protein: CASSQETGGRSYNEQFF.